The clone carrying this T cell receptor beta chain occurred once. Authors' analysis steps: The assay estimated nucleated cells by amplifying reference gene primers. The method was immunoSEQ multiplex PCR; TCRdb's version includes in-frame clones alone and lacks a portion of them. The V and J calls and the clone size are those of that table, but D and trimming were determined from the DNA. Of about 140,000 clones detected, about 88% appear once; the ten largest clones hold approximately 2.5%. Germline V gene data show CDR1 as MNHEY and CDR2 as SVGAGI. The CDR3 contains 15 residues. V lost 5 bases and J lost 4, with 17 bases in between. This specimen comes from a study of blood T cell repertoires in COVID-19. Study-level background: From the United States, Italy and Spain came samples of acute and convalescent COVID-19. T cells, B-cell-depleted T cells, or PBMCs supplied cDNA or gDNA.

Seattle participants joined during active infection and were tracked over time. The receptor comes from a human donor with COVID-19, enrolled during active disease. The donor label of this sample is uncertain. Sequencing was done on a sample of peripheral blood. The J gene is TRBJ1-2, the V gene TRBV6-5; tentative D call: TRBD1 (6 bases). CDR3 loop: CASSQRTERPYGYTF. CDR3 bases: TGTGCCAGCAGTCAAAGGACAGAACGCCCCTATGGCTACACCTTC.